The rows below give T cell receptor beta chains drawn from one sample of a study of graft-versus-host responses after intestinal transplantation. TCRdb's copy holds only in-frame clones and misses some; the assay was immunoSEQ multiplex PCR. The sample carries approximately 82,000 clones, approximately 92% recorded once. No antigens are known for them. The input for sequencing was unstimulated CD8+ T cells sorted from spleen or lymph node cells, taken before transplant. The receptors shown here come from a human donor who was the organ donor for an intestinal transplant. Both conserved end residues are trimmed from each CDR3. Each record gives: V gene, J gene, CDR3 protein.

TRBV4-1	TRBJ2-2	ASSLVNTGELF
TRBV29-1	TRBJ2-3	SAAIQGPSTDTQY
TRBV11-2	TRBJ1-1	ASSLLREAF
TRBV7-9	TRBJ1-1	ASSLIGTEAF
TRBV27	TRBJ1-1	AISAGKNTEAF
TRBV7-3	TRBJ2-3	ASSWGPSSYTDTQY
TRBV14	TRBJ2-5	ASSSRTGGMETQY
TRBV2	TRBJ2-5	ASSEVVAGGETQY
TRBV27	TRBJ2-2	ASSSPGQLNTGELF
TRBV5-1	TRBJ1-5	ASSSGLGQPQH
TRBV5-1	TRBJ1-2	ASSLPGQANFANYGYT